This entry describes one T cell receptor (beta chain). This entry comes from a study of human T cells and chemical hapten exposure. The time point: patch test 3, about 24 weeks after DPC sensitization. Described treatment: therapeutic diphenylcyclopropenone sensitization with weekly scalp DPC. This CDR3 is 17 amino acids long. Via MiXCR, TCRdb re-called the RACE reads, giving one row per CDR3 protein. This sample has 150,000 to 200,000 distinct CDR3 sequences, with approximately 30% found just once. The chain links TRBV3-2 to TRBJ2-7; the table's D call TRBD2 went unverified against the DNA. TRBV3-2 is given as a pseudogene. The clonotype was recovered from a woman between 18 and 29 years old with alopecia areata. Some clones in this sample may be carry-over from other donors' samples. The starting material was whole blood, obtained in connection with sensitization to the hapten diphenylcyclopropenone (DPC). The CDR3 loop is CASSQQDPGTRRYEQYF. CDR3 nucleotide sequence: TGTGCCAGCAGCCAACAAGACCCAGGGACTAGACGTTACGAGCAGTACTTC.